These 2 T cell receptor beta chains were all obtained from the same sample, sequenced in a study of PD-1 blockade in classical Hodgkin lymphoma. There was relapse after autologous stem cell transplantation in every patient, and there was variation in brentuximab vedotin exposure. Some clones are missing from TCRdb's copy, which holds only in-frame ones; the method was immunoSEQ multiplex PCR. This sample yields 50,000 or so clones, of which around 90% are seen a single time; 10% belongs to the top ten. The sequences come from peripheral blood mononuclear cells (PBMCs), collected before the second cycle of nivolumab. The receptors were gathered from a human donor with classical Hodgkin lymphoma.

The chain carries TRBV4-1 and TRBJ2-1, with 9 positions matching TRBD2. The CDR3 loop spans 15 amino acids. The germline CDR1 and CDR2 sequences are MGHRA and YSYEKL. V dropped 5 bases and J dropped 5; count of bases not matched to a gene: 7. Written as DNA, the CDR3 is TGCGCCAGCAGCGGTTCAAGCGGGGGGAACAATGAGCAGTTCTTC. It translates to CASSGSSGGNNEQFF.

The rearrangement uses TRBV18 and TRBJ2-5; D remains unclear. Per germline, CDR1 KGHSH and CDR2 LQKENI. V was trimmed by 3 bases and J by 3 bases, leaving 23 bases between them. The CDR3 runs to 18 residues. The CDR3 nucleotides read TGTGCCAGCTCACCGGAGTACTTTTCCCCGCGGACGGAAGAGACCCAGTACTTC. Amino acids: CASSPEYFSPRTEETQYF.